The sequence of this TCR beta chain was determined in a study of blood T cell repertoires in COVID-19. Only in-frame clones appear in the TCRdb table, and some are missing; sequencing was by immunoSEQ multiplex PCR. The table has under 130,000 clones, about four fifths seen once. The CDR3 sequence is 17 residues long. J lost 2 bases, V lost 10 bases, and 13 bases had no gene match. CDR1 PRHDT and CDR2 FYEKMQ come from the germline V gene (reference sequence). This TCR was sampled from a human donor in a cohort sampled during active COVID-19. The chain uses TRBV13 and TRBJ2-6; 8 nucleotides match TRBD1. The sequenced sample consisted of peripheral blood. The CDR3 region is CATSLGAGGAGANVLTF. CDR3 coding DNA: TGTGCCACGAGCCTAGGGGCAGGGGGCGCTGGGGCCAACGTCCTGACTTTC.